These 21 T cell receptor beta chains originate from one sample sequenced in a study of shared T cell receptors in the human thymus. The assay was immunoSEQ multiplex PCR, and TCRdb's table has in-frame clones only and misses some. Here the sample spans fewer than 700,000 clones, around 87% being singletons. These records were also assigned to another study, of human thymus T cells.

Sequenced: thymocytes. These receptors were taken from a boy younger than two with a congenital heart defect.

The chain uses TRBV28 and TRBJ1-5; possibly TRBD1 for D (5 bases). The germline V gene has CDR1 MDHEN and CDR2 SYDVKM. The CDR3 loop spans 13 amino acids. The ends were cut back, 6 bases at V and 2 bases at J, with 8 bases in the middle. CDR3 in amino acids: CASRAGGNQPQHF. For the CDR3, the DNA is TGTGCCAGCAGGGCGGGGGGCAATCAGCCCCAGCATTTT.

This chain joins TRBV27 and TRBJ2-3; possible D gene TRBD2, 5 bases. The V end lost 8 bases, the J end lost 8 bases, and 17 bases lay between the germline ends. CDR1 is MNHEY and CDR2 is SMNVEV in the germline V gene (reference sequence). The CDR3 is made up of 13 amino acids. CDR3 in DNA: TGTGCCAGCGTGCGTGGCCCTGGAGGTACGCAGTATTTT. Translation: CASVRGPGGTQYF.

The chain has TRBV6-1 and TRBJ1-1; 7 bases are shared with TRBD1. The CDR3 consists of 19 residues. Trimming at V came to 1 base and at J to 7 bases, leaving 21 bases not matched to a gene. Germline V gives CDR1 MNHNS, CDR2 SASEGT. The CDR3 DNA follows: TGTGCCAGCAGTGAAGTCCCCCGGACAGGCCTGATTGGGCTCTATGAAGCTTTCTTT. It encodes CASSEVPRTGLIGLYEAFF.

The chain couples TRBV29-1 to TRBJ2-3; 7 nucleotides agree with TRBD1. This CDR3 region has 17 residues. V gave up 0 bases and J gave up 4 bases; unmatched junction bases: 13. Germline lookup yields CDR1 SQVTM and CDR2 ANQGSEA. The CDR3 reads CSVEDLTAGGPPDTQYF. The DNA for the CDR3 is TGCAGCGTTGAAGATCTTACGGCAGGGGGACCCCCAGATACGCAGTATTTT.

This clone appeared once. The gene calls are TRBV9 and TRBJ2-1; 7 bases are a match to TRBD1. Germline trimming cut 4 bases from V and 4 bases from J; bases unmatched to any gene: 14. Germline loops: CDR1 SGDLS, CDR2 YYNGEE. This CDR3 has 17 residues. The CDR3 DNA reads TGTGCCAGCAGCACAACTCCTAGACAGGGACGGTACAATGAGCAGTTCTTC. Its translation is CASSTTPRQGRYNEQFF.

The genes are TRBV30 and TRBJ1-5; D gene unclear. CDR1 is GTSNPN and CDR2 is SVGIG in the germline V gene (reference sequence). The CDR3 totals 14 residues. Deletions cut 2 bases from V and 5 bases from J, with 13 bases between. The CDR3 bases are TGTGCCTGGAGTTCCCGGGAGCAGGATCAGCCCCAGCATTTT. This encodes CAWSSREQDQPQHF.

The DNA for the CDR3 is TGTGCCAGCAGCCCCCGGGTAGTTGTAGGGGTGGGAAACACCATATATTTT. Protein sequence: CASSPRVVVGVGNTIYF. The chain employs TRBV9 and TRBJ1-3, with D possibly matching TRBD1 (5 bases). In germline, CDR1 is SGDLS, CDR2 YYNGEE. V lost 4 bases, J lost 4 bases, and 21 bases lay in between. The CDR3 has 17 residues.

CDR3: CASSARTGGSREQYF. CDR3 DNA: TGTGCCAGTAGTGCGAGGACAGGGGGCTCGCGGGAGCAGTACTTC. This rearrangement joins TRBV19 to TRBJ2-7, with 11 nucleotides matching TRBD1. Germline lookup yields CDR1 LNHDA and CDR2 SQIVND (reference sequence). This CDR3 region has 15 residues. V shed 5 bases and J 7 bases; nucleotides not matched to a gene: 10.

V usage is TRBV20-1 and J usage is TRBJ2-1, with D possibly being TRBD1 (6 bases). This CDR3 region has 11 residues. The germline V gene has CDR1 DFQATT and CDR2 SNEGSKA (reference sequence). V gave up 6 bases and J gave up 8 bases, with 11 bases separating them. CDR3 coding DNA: TGCAGTGCCCCCAGGGGCTATGAGCAGTTCTTC. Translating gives CSAPRGYEQFF.

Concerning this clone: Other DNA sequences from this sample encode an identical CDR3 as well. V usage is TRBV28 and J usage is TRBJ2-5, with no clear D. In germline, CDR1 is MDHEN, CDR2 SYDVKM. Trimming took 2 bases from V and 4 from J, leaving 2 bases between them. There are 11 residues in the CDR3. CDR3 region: CASSLRETQYF. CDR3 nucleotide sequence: TGTGCCAGCAGTTTACGAGAGACCCAGTACTTC.

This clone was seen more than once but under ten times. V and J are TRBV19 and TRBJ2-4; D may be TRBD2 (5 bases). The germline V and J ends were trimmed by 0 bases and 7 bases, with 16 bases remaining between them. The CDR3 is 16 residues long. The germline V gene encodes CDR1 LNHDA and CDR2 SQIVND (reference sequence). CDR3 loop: CASSIEAVPRANIQYF. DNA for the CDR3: TGTGCCAGTAGTATAGAGGCGGTCCCGAGGGCCAACATTCAGTACTTC.

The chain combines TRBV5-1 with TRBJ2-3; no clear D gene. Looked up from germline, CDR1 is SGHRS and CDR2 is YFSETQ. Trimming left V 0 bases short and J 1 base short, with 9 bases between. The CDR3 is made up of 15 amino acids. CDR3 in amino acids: CASSLAVQGTDTQYF. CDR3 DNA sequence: TGCGCCAGCAGCTTGGCAGTCCAGGGCACAGATACGCAGTATTTT.

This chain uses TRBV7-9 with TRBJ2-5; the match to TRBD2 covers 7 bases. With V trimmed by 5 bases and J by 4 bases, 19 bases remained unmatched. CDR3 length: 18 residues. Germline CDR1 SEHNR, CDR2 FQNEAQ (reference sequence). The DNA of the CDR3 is TGTGCCAGCAGCCCCACCGCGTGGGGAGCGGGACTGGTAGAGACCCAGTACTTC. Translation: CASSPTAWGAGLVETQYF.

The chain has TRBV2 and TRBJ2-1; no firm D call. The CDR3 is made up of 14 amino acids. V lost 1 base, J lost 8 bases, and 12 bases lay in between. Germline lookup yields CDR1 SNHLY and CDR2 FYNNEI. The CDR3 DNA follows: TGTGCCAGCAGTGAAGTGGCAGGTCTGGATGAGCAGTTCTTC. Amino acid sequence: CASSEVAGLDEQFF.

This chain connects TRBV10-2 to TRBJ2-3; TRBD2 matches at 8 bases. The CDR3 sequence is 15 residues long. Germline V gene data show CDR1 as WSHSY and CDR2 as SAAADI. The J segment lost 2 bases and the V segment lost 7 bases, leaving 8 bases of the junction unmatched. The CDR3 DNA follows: TGCGCCAGCACCTCAAGCGGGGGATACACAGATACGCAGTATTTT. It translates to CASTSSGGYTDTQYF.

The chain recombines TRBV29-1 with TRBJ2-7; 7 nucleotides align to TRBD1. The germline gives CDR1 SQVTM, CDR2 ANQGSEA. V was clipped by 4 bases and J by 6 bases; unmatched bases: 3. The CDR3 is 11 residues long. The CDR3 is CSVARQGEQYF. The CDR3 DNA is TGCAGCGTTGCCCGACAGGGCGAGCAGTACTTC.

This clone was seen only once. This chain's CDR3 is CASSLRDRGSEQYF. In DNA form, the CDR3 reads TGTGCCAGCAGCTTAAGGGACAGGGGGTCCGAGCAGTACTTC. The chain recombines TRBV7-2 with TRBJ2-7; 11 nucleotides match TRBD1. Per germline, CDR1 SGHTA and CDR2 FQGNSA. V was pared by 2 bases and J by 6 bases, with 3 bases of the junction left unmatched. The CDR3 loop spans 14 amino acids.

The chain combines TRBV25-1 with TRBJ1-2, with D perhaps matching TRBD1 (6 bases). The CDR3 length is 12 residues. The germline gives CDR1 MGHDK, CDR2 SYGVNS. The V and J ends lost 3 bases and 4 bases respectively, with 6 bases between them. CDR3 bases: TGTGCCAGCAGTGACAGGGGCTATGGCTACACCTTC. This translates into CASSDRGYGYTF.

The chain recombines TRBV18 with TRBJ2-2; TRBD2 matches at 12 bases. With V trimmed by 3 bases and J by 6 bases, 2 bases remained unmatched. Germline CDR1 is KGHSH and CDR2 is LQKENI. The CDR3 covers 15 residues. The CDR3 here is CASSPLAGGAGELFF. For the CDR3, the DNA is TGTGCCAGCTCACCGCTAGCGGGAGGGGCCGGGGAGCTGTTTTTT. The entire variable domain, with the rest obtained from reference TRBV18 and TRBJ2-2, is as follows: NAGVMQNPRHLVRRRGQEARLRCSPMKGHSHVYWYRQLPEEGLKFMVYLQKENIIDESGMPKERFSAEFPKEGPSILRIQQVVRGDSAAYFCASSPLAGGAGELFFGEGSRLTVL.

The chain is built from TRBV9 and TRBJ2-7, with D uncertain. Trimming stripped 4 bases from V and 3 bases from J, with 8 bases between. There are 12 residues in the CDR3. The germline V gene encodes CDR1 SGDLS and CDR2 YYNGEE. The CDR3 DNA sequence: TGTGCCAGCAGCCCCGGTGGCTACGAGCAGTACTTC. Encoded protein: CASSPGGYEQYF.

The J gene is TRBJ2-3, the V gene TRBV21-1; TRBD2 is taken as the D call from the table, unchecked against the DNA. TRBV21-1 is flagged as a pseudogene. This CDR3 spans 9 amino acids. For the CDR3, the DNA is TGTGCCAGCACCCTTACGCAGTATTTT. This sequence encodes CASTLTQYF.